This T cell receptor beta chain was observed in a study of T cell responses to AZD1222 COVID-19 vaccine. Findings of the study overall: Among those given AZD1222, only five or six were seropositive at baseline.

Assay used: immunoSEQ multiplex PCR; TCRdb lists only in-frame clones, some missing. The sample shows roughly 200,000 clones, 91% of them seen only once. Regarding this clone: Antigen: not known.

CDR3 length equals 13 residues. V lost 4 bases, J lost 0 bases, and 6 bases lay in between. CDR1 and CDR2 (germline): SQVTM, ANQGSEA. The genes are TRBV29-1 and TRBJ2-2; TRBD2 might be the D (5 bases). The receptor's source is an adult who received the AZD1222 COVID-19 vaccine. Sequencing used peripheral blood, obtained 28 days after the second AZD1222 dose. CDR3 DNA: TGCAGCGTTGCCGGGGCGAACACCGGGGAGCTGTTTTTT. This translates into CSVAGANTGELFF.